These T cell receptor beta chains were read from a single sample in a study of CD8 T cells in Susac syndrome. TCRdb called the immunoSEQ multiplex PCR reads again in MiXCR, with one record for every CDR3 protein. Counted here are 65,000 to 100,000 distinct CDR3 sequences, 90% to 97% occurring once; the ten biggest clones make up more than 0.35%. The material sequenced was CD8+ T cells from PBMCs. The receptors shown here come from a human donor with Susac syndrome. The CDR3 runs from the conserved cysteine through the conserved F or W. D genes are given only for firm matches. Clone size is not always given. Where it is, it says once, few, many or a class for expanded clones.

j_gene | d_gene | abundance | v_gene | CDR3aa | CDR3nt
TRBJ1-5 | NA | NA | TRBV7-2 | CASSLWLGTQPQHF | TGTGCCAGCAGCTTATGGCTAGGGACTCAGCCCCAGCATTTT
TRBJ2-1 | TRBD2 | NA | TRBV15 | CATSETRGAGADEQFF | TGTGCCACCTCAGAAACGAGAGGAGCGGGGGCCGATGAGCAGTTCTTC
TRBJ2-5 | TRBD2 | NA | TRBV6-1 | CASNHLIIAGGEETQYF | TGTGCCAGCAACCACTTAATCATAGCGGGGGGGGAAGAGACCCAGTACTTC
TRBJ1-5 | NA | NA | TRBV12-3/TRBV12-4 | CASSPFGQPQHF | TGTGCCAGCAGTCCCTTTGGTCAGCCCCAGCATTTT
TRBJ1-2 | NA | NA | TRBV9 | CASSVGGGSGYTF | TGTGCCAGCAGCGTAGGTGGAGGGAGTGGCTACACCTTC
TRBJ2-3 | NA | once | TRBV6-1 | CASSEWQEGTDTQYF | TGTGCCAGCAGTGAATGGCAGGAGGGCACAGATACGCAGTATTTT
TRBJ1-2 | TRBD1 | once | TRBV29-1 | CSVDEGAIYGYTF | TGCAGCGTTGACGAGGGGGCCATCTATGGCTACACCTTC
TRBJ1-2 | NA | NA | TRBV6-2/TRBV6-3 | CASNNRAQLGYGYTF | TGTGCCAGCAACAACCGGGCTCAACTGGGCTATGGCTACACCTTC
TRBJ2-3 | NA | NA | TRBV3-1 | CASSQGELIDTQYF | TGTGCCAGCAGCCAAGGGGAGTTGATAGATACGCAGTATTTT
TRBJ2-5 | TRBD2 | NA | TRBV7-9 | CASSDWTSGGEETQYF | TGTGCCAGCAGCGATTGGACTAGCGGGGGGGAAGAGACCCAGTACTTC
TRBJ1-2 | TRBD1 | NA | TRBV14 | CASSQSGTGGNYGYTF | TGTGCCAGCAGCCAATCCGGGACAGGGGGCAACTATGGCTACACCTTC
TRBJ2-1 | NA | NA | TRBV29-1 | CTIVQGRGSTFF | TGCACCATAGTCCAAGGGAGGGGGTCTACGTTCTTC
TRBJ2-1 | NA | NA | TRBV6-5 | CAISQGSSGNEQFF | TGTGCCATCTCCCAAGGATCTAGTGGGAATGAGCAGTTCTTC
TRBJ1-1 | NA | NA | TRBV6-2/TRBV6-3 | CASSYLPAEAFF | TGTGCCAGCAGTTACCTCCCAGCTGAAGCTTTCTTT
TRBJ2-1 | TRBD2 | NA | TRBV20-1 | CSAGLAGIEQFF | TGCAGTGCTGGACTAGCGGGAATTGAGCAGTTCTTC